This entry features one T cell receptor beta chain sequence. Its antigen remains unknown. This PCR relied on a set of 60 Vbeta primers and 13 Jbeta primers. Assay: immunoSEQ multiplex PCR; the TCRdb copy retains only in-frame clones and omits some. The data show 85,000 to 120,000 clones, with approximately 70% seen just once and approximately 0.74% held by the top ten. This entry belongs to a study of cytomegalovirus exposure and HLA in healthy donors. Findings of the study overall: The authors later linked a missense DCLRE1C variant to TCR beta V- and J-gene trimming. It was shown in a later analysis that HLA-associated TCR beta chains were more clonally expanded than other, equally common chains. Among the CMV-associated chains, three were confirmed in vitro as specific for CMV antigens.

V shed 4 bases and J 0 bases; nucleotides not matched to a gene: 8. CDR1 and CDR2 (germline): MGHRA, YSYEKL. There are 17 residues in the CDR3. Among the donors, all were healthy bone marrow donors. The chain uses TRBV4-1 and TRBJ2-4, with TRBD1 identical over 8 bases. Sequenced: PBMCs. This clonotype originated in a boy under 18 in good health and CMV-seronegative. CDR3 sequence reads: CASSRGGTGLAKNIQYF. Here the CDR3 DNA reads TGCGCCAGCAGCCGCGGAGGGACAGGACTAGCCAAAAACATTCAGTACTTC.